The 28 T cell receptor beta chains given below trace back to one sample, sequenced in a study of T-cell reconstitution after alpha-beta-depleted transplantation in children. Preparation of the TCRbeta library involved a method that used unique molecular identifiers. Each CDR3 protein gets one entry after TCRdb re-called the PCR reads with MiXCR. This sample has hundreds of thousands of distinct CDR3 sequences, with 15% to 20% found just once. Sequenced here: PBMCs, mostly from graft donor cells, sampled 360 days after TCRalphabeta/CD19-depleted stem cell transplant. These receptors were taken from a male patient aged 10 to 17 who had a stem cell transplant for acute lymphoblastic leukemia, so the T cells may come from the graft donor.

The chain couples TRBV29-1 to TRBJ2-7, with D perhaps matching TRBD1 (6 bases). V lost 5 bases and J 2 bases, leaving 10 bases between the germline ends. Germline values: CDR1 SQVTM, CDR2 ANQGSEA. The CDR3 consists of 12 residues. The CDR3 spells CSVRGGPYEQYF. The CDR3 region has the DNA TGCAGCGTTCGTGGGGGCCCCTACGAGCAGTACTTC.

The CDR3 here is CASSISWGEVGEQYF. The CDR3 region has the DNA TGTGCCAGCAGCATCTCTTGGGGGGAGGTCGGCGAGCAGTACTTC. The rearrangement uses TRBV11-2 and TRBJ2-7, with D tentatively TRBD2 (6 bases). The V gene lost 5 bases and the J gene lost 6 bases, with 20 bases spanning the gap. Germline CDR1 SGHAT, CDR2 FQNNGV. The CDR3 has 15 amino acids.

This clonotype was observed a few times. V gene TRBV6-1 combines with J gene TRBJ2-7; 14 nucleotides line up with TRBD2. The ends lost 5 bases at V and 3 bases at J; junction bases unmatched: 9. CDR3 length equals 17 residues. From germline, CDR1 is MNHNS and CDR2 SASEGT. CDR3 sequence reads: CASSPSGLAGGVYEQYF. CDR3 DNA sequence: TGTGCCAGCAGTCCGTCCGGACTAGCGGGGGGAGTCTACGAGCAGTACTTC.

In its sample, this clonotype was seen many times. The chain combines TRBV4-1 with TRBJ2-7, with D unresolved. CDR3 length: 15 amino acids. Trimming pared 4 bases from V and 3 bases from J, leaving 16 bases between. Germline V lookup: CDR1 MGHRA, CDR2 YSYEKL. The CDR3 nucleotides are TGCGCCAGCAGCCCTCGAGGCAGCAGCAACTACGAGCAGTACTTC. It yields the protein CASSPRGSSNYEQYF.

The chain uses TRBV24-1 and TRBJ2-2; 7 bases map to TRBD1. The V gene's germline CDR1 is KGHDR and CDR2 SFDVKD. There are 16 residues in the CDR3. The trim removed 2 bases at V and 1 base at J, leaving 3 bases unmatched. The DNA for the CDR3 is TGTGCCACCAGTGATTCGGCAGGGGGGAACACCGGGGAGCTGTTTTTT. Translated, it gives CATSDSAGGNTGELFF.

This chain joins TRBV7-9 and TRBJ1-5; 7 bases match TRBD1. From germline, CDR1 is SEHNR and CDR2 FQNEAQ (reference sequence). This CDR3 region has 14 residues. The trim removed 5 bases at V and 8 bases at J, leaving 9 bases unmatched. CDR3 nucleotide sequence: TGTGCCAGCAGCCCAACGACAGGGCGGGAGCCCCAGCATTTT. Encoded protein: CASSPTTGREPQHF.

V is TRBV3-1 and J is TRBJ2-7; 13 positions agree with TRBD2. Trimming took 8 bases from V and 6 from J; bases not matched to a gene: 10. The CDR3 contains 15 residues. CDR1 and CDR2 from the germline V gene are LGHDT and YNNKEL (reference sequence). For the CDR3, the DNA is TGTGCCAGCGGACCAATAGGACTAGCGGGGGTCGAGCAGTACTTC. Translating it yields CASGPIGLAGVEQYF.

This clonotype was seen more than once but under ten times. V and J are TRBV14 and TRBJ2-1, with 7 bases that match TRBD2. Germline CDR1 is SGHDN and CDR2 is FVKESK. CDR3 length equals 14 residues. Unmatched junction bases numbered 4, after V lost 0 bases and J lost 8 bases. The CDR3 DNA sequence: TGTGCCAGCAGCCAAGAACTAGCGAGGCATGAGCAGTTCTTC. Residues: CASSQELARHEQFF.

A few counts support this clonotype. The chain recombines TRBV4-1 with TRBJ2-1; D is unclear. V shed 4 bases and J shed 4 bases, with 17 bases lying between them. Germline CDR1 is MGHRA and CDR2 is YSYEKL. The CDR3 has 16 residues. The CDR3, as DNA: TGCGCCAGCAGCCTCGCAACAAGGATCTCGTACAATGAGCAGTTCTTC. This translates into CASSLATRISYNEQFF.

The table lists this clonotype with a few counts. This CDR3 reads CASSQGALGGAYEKLFF. The CDR3 DNA is TGCGCCAGCAGCCAGGGGGCTTTGGGGGGCGCGTATGAAAAACTGTTTTTT. This sequence joins TRBV4-1 and TRBJ1-4, with D possibly being TRBD1 (6 bases). Germline CDR1 and CDR2: MGHRA and YSYEKL. The CDR3 runs 17 residues. Trimming took 3 bases from V and 6 from J, leaving 20 bases between them.

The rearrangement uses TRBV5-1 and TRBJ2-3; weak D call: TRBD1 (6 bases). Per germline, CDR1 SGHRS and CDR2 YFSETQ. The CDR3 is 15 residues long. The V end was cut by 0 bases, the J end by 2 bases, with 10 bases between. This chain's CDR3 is CASSLEGTPTDTQYF. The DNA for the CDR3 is TGCGCCAGCAGCTTGGAAGGGACACCCACAGATACGCAGTATTTT.

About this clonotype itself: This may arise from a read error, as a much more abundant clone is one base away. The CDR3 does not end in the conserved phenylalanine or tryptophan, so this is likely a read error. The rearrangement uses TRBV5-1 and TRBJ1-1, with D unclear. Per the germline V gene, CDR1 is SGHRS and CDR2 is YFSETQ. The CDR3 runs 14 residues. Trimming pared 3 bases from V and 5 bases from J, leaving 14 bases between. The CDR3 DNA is TGCGCCAGCAGCTCGCGCAGAGGCGGAACTGAAGCTTTCTAT. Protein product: CASSSRRGGTEAFY.

The CDR3 nucleotides are TGCAGCGTTGAGGTGTGGCCTAGCGGGAAAGAGACCCAGTACTTC. This sequence encodes CSVEVWPSGKETQYF. The chain combines TRBV29-1 with TRBJ2-5, with 9 bases identical to TRBD2. This CDR3 contains 15 residues. Germline values: CDR1 SQVTM, CDR2 ANQGSEA. Losses at the gene ends were 3 bases for V and 3 bases for J; bases not matched to a gene: 8.

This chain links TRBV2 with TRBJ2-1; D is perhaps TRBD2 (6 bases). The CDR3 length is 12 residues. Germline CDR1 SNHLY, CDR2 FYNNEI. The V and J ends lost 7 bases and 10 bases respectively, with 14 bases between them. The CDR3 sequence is CASTLLAGEQFF. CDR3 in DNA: TGTGCCAGCACCCTACTAGCCGGGGAGCAGTTCTTC. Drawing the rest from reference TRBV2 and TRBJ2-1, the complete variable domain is EPEVTQTPSHQVTQMGQEVILRCVPISNHLYFYWYRQILGQKVEFLVSFYNNEISEKSEIFDDQFSVERPDGSNFTLKIRSTKLEDSAMYFCASTLLAGEQFFGPGTRLTVL.

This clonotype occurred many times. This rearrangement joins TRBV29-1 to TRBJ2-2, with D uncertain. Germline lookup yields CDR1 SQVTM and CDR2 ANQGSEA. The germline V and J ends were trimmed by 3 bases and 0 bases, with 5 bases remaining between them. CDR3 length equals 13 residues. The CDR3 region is CSVDSSNTGELFF. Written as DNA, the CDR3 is TGCAGCGTTGATTCCTCGAACACCGGGGAGCTGTTTTTT.

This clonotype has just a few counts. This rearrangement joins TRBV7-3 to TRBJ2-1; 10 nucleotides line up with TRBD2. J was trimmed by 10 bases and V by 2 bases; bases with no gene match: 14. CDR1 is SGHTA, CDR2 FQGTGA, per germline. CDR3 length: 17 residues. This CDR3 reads CASSLARTSGPTTEQFF. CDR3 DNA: TGTGCCAGCAGCTTAGCTCGGACTAGCGGACCTACAACGGAGCAGTTCTTC.

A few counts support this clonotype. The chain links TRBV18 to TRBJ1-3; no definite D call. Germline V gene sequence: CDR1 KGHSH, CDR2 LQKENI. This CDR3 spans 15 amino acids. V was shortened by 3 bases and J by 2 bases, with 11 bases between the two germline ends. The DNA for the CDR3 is TGTGCCAGCTCACCCGATCGAAGACCTGGAAACACCATATATTTT. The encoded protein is CASSPDRRPGNTIYF.

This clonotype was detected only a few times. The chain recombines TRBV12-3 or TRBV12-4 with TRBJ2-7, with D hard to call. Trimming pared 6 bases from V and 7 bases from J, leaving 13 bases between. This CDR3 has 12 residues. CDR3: CASSPHSGEQYF. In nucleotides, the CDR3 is TGTGCCAGCAGCCCCCACTCCGGGGAGCAGTACTTC.

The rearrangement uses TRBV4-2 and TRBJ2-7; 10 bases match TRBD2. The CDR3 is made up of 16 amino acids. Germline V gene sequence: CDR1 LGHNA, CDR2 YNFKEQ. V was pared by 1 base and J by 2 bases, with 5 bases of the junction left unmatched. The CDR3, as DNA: TGTGCCAGCAGCCAAGGGCCCCTAGCGGGGGCCTACGAGCAGTACTTC. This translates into CASSQGPLAGAYEQYF.

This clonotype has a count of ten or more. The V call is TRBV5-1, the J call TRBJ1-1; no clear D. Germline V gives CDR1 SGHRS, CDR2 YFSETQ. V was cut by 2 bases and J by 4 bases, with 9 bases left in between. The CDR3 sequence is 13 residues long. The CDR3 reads CASSLVGPTEAFF. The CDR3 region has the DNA TGCGCCAGCAGCTTAGTAGGACCCACTGAAGCTTTCTTT.

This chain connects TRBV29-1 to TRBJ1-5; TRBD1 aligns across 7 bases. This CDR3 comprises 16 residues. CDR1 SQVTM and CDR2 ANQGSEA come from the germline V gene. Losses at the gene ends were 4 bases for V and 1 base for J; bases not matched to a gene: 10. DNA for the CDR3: TGCAGCGTTGGGGGGGGGACAGCGGGGAGCAATCAGCCCCAGCATTTT. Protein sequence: CSVGGGTAGSNQPQHF.

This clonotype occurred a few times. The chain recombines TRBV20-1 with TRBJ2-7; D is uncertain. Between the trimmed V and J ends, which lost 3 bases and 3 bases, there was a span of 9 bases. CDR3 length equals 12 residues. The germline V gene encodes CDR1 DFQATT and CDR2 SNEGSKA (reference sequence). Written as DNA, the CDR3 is TGCAGTGCTAGCGACGGAAACTACGAGCAGTACTTC. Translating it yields CSASDGNYEQYF.

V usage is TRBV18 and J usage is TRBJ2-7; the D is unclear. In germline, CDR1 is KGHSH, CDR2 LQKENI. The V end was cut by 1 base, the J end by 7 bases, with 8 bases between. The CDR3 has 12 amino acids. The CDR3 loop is CASSPHTWEQYF. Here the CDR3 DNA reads TGTGCCAGCTCACCACATACGTGGGAGCAGTACTTC.

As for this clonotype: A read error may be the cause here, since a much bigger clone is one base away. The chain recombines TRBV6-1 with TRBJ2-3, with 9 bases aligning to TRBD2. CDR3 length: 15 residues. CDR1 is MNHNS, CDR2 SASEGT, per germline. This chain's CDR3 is CSSRDGGSGRDTQYF. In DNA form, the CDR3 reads TGTTCCAGCCGAGACGGGGGTAGCGGGAGAGATACGCAGTATTTT.

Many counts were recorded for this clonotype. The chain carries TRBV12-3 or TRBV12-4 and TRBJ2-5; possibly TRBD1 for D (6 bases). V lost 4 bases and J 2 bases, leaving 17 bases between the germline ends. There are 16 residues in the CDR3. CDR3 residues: CASSSGSGQKQETQYF. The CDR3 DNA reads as TGTGCCAGCAGTTCGGGGAGCGGACAGAAACAAGAGACCCAGTACTTC.

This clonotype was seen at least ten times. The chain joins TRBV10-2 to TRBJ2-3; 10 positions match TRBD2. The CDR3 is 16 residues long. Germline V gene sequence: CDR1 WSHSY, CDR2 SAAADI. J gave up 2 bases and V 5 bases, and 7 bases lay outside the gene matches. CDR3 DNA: TGCGCCAGCAGTCAAGAGACTAGCGGGTCCACAGATACGCAGTATTTT. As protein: CASSQETSGSTDTQYF.

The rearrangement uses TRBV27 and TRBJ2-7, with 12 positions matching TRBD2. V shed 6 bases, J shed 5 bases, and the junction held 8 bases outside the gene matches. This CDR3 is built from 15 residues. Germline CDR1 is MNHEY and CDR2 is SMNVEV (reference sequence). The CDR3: CASRPGLAGIDEQYF. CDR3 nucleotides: TGTGCCAGCAGACCTGGACTAGCGGGAATAGACGAGCAGTACTTC.

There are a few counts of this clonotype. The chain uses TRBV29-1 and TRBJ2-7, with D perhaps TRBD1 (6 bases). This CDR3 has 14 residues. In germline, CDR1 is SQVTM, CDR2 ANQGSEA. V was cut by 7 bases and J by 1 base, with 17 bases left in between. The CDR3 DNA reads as TGCAGCGCCGCCCAGGGGAAAGGGTCCTACGAGCAGTACTTC. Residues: CSAAQGKGSYEQYF.